The 14 T cell receptor beta chains presented below share a single source sample, sequenced in a study of beta chain features in type 1 diabetes. Every bit of the isolated RNA underwent reverse transcription, so sequencing read expressed TCRB transcripts. Profiled with immunoSEQ multiplex PCR; TCRdb holds only in-frame clones, not every one. The sample lists roughly 350,000 clones; 9.5% to 11% were seen once. The sequenced material came from naive CD4+ T cells from blood. These receptors came from a woman between 25 and 40 years old in good health.

The V call is TRBV10-3, the J call TRBJ1-2; tentatively, D is TRBD1 (6 bases). The V end was cut by 3 bases, the J end by 4 bases, with 12 bases between. The CDR3 length is 14 residues. Germline V lookup: CDR1 ENHRY, CDR2 SYGVKD. As DNA, the CDR3 is TGTGCCATCAGTGAAAGTCAGGGGAGCTATGGCTACACCTTC. This encodes CAISESQGSYGYTF.

This clone was detected a few times. The rearrangement uses TRBV14 and TRBJ1-4; D is possibly TRBD1 (5 bases). This CDR3 is built from 16 residues. The germline V and J ends were trimmed by 4 bases and 4 bases, with 16 bases remaining between them. The germline gives CDR1 SGHDN, CDR2 FVKESK. CDR3 protein: CASSPPGNRHNEKLFF. CDR3 in DNA: TGTGCCAGCAGCCCGCCAGGGAACAGACATAATGAAAAACTGTTTTTT.

V gene TRBV4-2 combines with J gene TRBJ1-1, with 7 bases matching TRBD1. Trimming cost V 4 bases and J 1 base; bases outside gene matches: 9. Germline CDR1 is LGHNA and CDR2 is YNFKEQ. The CDR3 contains 16 residues. CDR3 residues: CASSPYGQDQNTEAFF. In nucleotides, the CDR3 is TGTGCCAGCAGCCCCTACGGACAGGATCAGAACACTGAAGCTTTCTTT.

This sequence joins TRBV6-5 and TRBJ2-1, with 8 bases lining up with TRBD1. Per the germline V gene, CDR1 is MNHEY and CDR2 is SVGAGI. The CDR3 loop spans 15 amino acids. Unmatched junction bases numbered 4, after V lost 3 bases and J lost 3 bases. CDR3 bases: TGTGCCAGCAGTTATCGCGGACAGGGCTACAATGAGCAGTTCTTC. It translates to CASSYRGQGYNEQFF.

In this sample, this clone turned up a few times. The chain uses TRBV28 and TRBJ2-3; D gene ambiguous. CDR3 length: 11 residues. V lost 6 bases to trimming and J lost 6 bases, with 7 bases between them. Per the germline V gene, CDR1 is MDHEN and CDR2 is SYDVKM. The CDR3 DNA is TGTGCCAGCAGCCGAGCGGATACGCAGTATTTT. Its translation is CASSRADTQYF.

There are a few counts of this clone. The V gene is TRBV5-4, the J gene TRBJ2-3; 13 bases fit TRBD2. V lost 4 bases to trimming and J lost 5 bases; unmatched junction nucleotides: 7. CDR3 length: 16 amino acids. Germline assignment: CDR1 SGHNT and CDR2 YYREEE (reference sequence). Here the CDR3 reads CASSMGLAGIQDTQYF. CDR3 DNA: TGTGCCAGCAGCATGGGACTAGCGGGGATTCAAGATACGCAGTATTTT.

The V call is TRBV9, the J call TRBJ2-5, with 8 bases that match TRBD2. V was clipped by 4 bases and J by 5 bases; unmatched bases: 10. The CDR3 is 15 residues long. Germline V gene lookup returns CDR1 SGDLS and CDR2 YYNGEE. As DNA, the CDR3 is TGTGCCAGCAGCTCGGGGGGACTAGGAGGCGAGACCCAGTACTTC. Amino acids: CASSSGGLGGETQYF.

V gene TRBV28 combines with J gene TRBJ2-2, with TRBD1 matching over 9 bases. CDR1 and CDR2 from the germline V gene are MDHEN and SYDVKM. With 6 bases clipped from V and 5 bases from J, the junction kept 7 bases outside the gene matches. CDR3 length: 15 amino acids. The chain's CDR3 is CASRPGQGYTGELFF. CDR3 nucleotide sequence: TGTGCCAGCAGACCGGGACAGGGATATACCGGGGAGCTGTTTTTT.

This clone was found once. The V and J genes are TRBV27 and TRBJ2-7; 8 bases align to TRBD1. Looked up from germline, CDR1 is MNHEY and CDR2 is SMNVEV (reference sequence). Unmatched junction bases numbered 15, after V lost 6 bases and J lost 2 bases. This CDR3 has 17 amino acids. The CDR3 region is CASSLGAGQVLPYEQYF. Written as DNA, the CDR3 is TGTGCCAGCAGCCTTGGGGCGGGACAGGTCCTTCCCTACGAGCAGTACTTC.

The chain links TRBV30 to TRBJ1-4; 8 bases are a match to TRBD1. The CDR3 loop spans 14 amino acids. J gave up 10 bases and V 4 bases, and 11 bases lay outside the gene matches. In germline, CDR1 is GTSNPN, CDR2 SVGIG (reference sequence). The CDR3 reads CAWTEPGTGGKLFF. The CDR3 DNA follows: TGTGCCTGGACCGAGCCGGGAACAGGGGGAAAACTGTTTTTT.

The J gene is TRBJ2-3, the V gene TRBV7-2, with TRBD2 matching 10 bases. This CDR3 is built from 14 residues. Unmatched junction bases numbered 10, after V lost 6 bases and J lost 10 bases. CDR1 SGHTA and CDR2 FQGNSA come from the germline V gene. The CDR3: CASRSLAGVNPQYF. DNA for the CDR3: TGTGCCAGCAGATCCCTAGCGGGAGTCAATCCGCAGTATTTT.

The V gene is TRBV11-3, the J gene TRBJ2-5; the D gene is possibly TRBD1 (5 bases). Germline V gives CDR1 SGHNT, CDR2 YENEEA. The V and J ends lost 3 bases and 2 bases respectively, with 13 bases between them. CDR3 size: 15 residues. DNA of the CDR3: TGTGCCAGCAGCTTGGGCAGGGCTTTACAAGAGACCCAGTACTTC. Amino acid sequence: CASSLGRALQETQYF.

In this sample, this clone turned up a few times. The gene calls are TRBV7-9 and TRBJ1-4; 7 bases agree with TRBD1. CDR3 length equals 15 residues. The germline V gene encodes CDR1 SEHNR and CDR2 FQNEAQ (reference sequence). V lost 3 bases to trimming and J lost 0 bases; unmatched junction nucleotides: 1. The CDR3 region is CASSFRGATNEKLFF. The CDR3 DNA reads TGTGCCAGCAGCTTCAGGGGGGCAACTAATGAAAAACTGTTTTTT.

This clone came up a few times. The genes are TRBV19 and TRBJ1-2; unclear D gene. In germline, CDR1 is LNHDA, CDR2 SQIVND (reference sequence). The V and J ends lost 5 bases and 5 bases respectively, with 9 bases between them. The CDR3 is made up of 12 amino acids. CDR3 bases: TGTGCCAGTAGTGACGGAGAGTATGGCTACACCTTC. This sequence encodes CASSDGEYGYTF. The variable domain in full, with the rest retrieved from reference TRBV19 and TRBJ1-2, is DGGITQSPKYLFRKEGQNVTLSCEQNLNHDAMYWYRQDPGQGLRLIYYSQIVNDFQKGDIAEGYSVSREKKESFPLTVTSAQKNPTAFYLCASSDGEYGYTFGSGTRLTVV.